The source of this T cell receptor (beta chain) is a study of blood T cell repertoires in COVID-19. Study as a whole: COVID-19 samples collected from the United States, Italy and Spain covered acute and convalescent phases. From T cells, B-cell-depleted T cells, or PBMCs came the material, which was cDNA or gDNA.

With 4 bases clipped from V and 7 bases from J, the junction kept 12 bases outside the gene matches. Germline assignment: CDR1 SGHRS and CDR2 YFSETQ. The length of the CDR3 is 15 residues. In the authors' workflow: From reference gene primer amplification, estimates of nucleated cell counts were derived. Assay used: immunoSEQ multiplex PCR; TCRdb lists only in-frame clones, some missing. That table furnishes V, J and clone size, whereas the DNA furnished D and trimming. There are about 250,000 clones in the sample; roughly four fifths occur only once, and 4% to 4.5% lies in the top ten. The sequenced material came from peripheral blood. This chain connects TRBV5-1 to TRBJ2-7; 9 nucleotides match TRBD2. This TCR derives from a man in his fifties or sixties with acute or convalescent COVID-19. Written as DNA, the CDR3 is TGCGCCAGCAGCCCCCGCGGGGGGGCGGGGGAAGAGCAGTACTTC. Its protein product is CASSPRGGAGEEQYF.